One sample yielded the 17 T cell receptor beta chains listed below, sequenced in a study of shared clonotypes between healthy human individuals. Assay: immunoSEQ multiplex PCR; the TCRdb copy retains only in-frame clones and omits some. The table has 2 million to 2.5 million clones, 90% to 97% seen once. Sequenced sample: naive CD4+ T cells sorted from blood. Subset noted: CD45RA+ positively selected. The receptors here all came from a man younger than 30 in good health.

About this clone: Other DNA sequences in this specimen translate into the identical CDR3. V and J are TRBV5-1 and TRBJ2-7; tentatively, D is TRBD1 (6 bases). The germline CDR1 and CDR2 sequences are SGHRS and YFSETQ. The CDR3 covers 14 residues. The V end was cut by 0 bases, the J end by 5 bases, with 12 bases between. The CDR3 region is CASSLGQGRNEQYF. In nucleotides, the CDR3 is TGCGCCAGCAGCTTGGGGCAGGGGAGAAACGAGCAGTACTTC.

As concerns this clone: One end of the junction varies from germline; a read error may be responsible. The V and J genes are TRBV10-3 and TRBJ1-2; D remains unclear. This CDR3 has 13 residues. Per the germline V gene, CDR1 is ENHRY and CDR2 is SYGVKD. The CDR3 is CATSPPESYGYTF. Here the CDR3 DNA reads TGTGCCACCAGTCCACCGGAGTCCTATGGCTACACCTTC.

The V gene is TRBV11-2, the J gene TRBJ1-4, with D possibly matching TRBD1 (6 bases). The V and J ends lost 5 bases and 8 bases respectively, with 15 bases between them. The CDR3 sequence is 14 residues long. Germline V lookup: CDR1 SGHAT, CDR2 FQNNGV. This chain's CDR3 is CASSHPFRGEKLFF. CDR3 bases: TGTGCCAGCAGCCACCCCTTCAGGGGAGAAAAACTGTTTTTT.

CDR3 amino acids: CASRRGGGADTQYF. For the CDR3, the DNA is TGTGCCAGCAGGCGAGGGGGGGGCGCAGATACGCAGTATTTT. V and J are TRBV2 and TRBJ2-3; TRBD2 is a possible D gene (7 bases). The CDR3 totals 14 residues. With 6 bases removed from V and 4 bases from J, the gap between germline ends came to 14 bases. Germline V lookup: CDR1 SNHLY, CDR2 FYNNEI. The variable domain in full, completed from reference TRBV2 and TRBJ2-3, reads EPEVTQTPSHQVTQMGQEVILRCVPISNHLYFYWYRQILGQKVEFLVSFYNNEISEKSEIFDDQFSVERPDGSNFTLKIRSTKLEDSAMYFCASRRGGGADTQYFGPGTRLTVL.

The rearrangement links TRBV6-4 to TRBJ2-2; D gene ambiguous. The CDR3 length is 14 residues. CDR1 and CDR2 (germline): MRHNA, SNTAGT. V was clipped by 5 bases and J by 7 bases, with 14 bases between them. As DNA, the CDR3 is TGTGCCAGCAGTTCCCAAGGTCTCCGCGGGGAGCTGTTTTTT. It yields the protein CASSSQGLRGELFF.

The chain employs TRBV6-6 and TRBJ2-7; tentatively, D is TRBD1 or TRBD2 (6 bases each). Germline lookup yields CDR1 MNHNY and CDR2 SVGAGI (reference sequence). The CDR3 is 15 residues long. The V gene lost 6 bases and the J gene lost 7 bases, with 22 bases spanning the gap. CDR3 sequence (DNA): TGTGCCAGCAGCACCTCGGGGGCCCGGGGGCGGGAGCAGTACTTC. Its protein is CASSTSGARGREQYF.

About this clone itself: The same CDR3 arises from other DNA sequences in this sample as well. The chain is built from TRBV29-1 and TRBJ1-2, with 7 bases fitting TRBD1. The V and J ends lost 2 bases and 7 bases, in that order; junction bases with no gene match: 4. This CDR3 contains 12 residues. Germline V gene sequence: CDR1 SQVTM, CDR2 ANQGSEA. The DNA of the CDR3 is TGCAGCGTTGAAAGGCAGGGGGGTGGCTACACCTTC. Amino acid sequence: CSVERQGGGYTF.

The chain couples TRBV6-1 to TRBJ1-2; D unresolved. Looked up from germline, CDR1 is MNHNS and CDR2 is SASEGT. V was cut by 2 bases and J by 5 bases, with 15 bases left in between. CDR3 length equals 15 residues. The CDR3 region has the DNA TGTGCCAGCAGTGAAAGGGCAGGTAACCTTTATGGCTACACCTTC. This sequence encodes CASSERAGNLYGYTF.

The rearrangement uses TRBV4-1 and TRBJ2-7, with D perhaps given as TRBD1 or TRBD2 (5 bases each). The CDR3 has 18 amino acids. From germline, CDR1 is MGHRA and CDR2 YSYEKL. V shed 1 base and J shed 3 bases, with 22 bases lying between them. In DNA form, the CDR3 reads TGCGCCAGCAGCCAAGGGCAGGAGACCCGGGACGGTCGCTACGAGCAGTACTTC. Amino acid sequence: CASSQGQETRDGRYEQYF.

The rearrangement joins TRBV7-2 to TRBJ1-2; 9 bases fit TRBD1. This CDR3 spans 14 amino acids. V shed 5 bases, J shed 4 bases, and the junction held 5 bases outside the gene matches. From germline, CDR1 is SGHTA and CDR2 FQGNSA. The CDR3 nucleotides read TGTGCCAGCAGCGCGACAGGGGGTACCTATGGCTACACCTTC. The encoded protein is CASSATGGTYGYTF. Using reference TRBV7-2 and TRBJ1-2 for the parts outside the CDR3, the full variable domain is GAGVSQSPSNKVTEKGKDVELRCDPISGHTALYWYRQSLGQGLEFLIYFQGNSAPDKSGLPSDRFSAERTGGSVSTLTIQRTQQEDSAVYLCASSATGGTYGYTFGSGTRLTVV.

The V call is TRBV6-6, the J call TRBJ1-2; 8 nucleotides align to TRBD1. Germline V CDR1 and CDR2: MNHNY, SVGAGI (reference sequence). This CDR3 has 14 amino acids. Unmatched junction bases numbered 11, after V lost 0 bases and J lost 14 bases. The CDR3 spells CASSYSGQGASGTF. The CDR3 nucleotides read TGTGCCAGCAGTTACTCCGGCCAGGGGGCATCAGGGACCTTC.

The rearrangement joins TRBV29-1 to TRBJ1-1, with 7 bases matching TRBD1. The CDR3 is 14 residues long. V lost 4 bases, J lost 1 base, and 6 bases stayed unmatched. Germline values: CDR1 SQVTM, CDR2 ANQGSEA. DNA for the CDR3: TGCAGCGTTGGGTACGGGACAGCGAACACTGAAGCTTTCTTT. Translated: CSVGYGTANTEAFF.

This clone was observed a single time. This chain links TRBV6-1 with TRBJ2-7; perhaps TRBD1 as D (6 bases). V was shortened by 4 bases and J by 5 bases, with 9 bases between the two germline ends. The CDR3 has 12 amino acids. Germline V gene sequence: CDR1 MNHNS, CDR2 SASEGT. CDR3 residues: CASSARDNEQYF. CDR3 coding DNA: TGTGCCAGCAGTGCTCGGGACAACGAGCAGTACTTC.

A note on this clone: Other DNA sequences within the sample encode an identical CDR3. V is TRBV4-1 and J is TRBJ2-1; D uncertain. This CDR3 has 14 amino acids. V was cut by 0 bases and J by 4 bases, with 7 bases left in between. From germline, CDR1 is MGHRA and CDR2 YSYEKL. The CDR3 spells CASSQDRIYNEQFF. DNA for the CDR3: TGCGCCAGCAGCCAAGATAGGATTTACAATGAGCAGTTCTTC.

V is TRBV2 and J is TRBJ1-3, with a tentative D call TRBD1 (5 bases). Germline CDR1 reads SNHLY; CDR2 reads FYNNEI. Trimming pared 8 bases from V and 0 bases from J, leaving 8 bases between. There are 13 residues in the CDR3. CDR3 in amino acids: CASFRDSGNTIYF. DNA for the CDR3: TGTGCCAGCTTCAGGGACTCTGGAAACACCATATATTTT.

The chain is built from TRBV7-2 and TRBJ2-7; D remains unclear. The V end lost 5 bases, the J end lost 0 bases, and 14 bases lay between the germline ends. The CDR3 loop spans 15 amino acids. Germline lookup yields CDR1 SGHTA and CDR2 FQGNSA. DNA of the CDR3: TGTGCCAGCAGCCCTTCGCGCCTTAGCTCCTACGAGCAGTACTTC. Translation gives CASSPSRLSSYEQYF. The whole variable domain, filled in from reference TRBV7-2 and TRBJ2-7, reads GAGVSQSPSNKVTEKGKDVELRCDPISGHTALYWYRQSLGQGLEFLIYFQGNSAPDKSGLPSDRFSAERTGGSVSTLTIQRTQQEDSAVYLCASSPSRLSSYEQYFGPGTRLTVT.

V usage is TRBV10-2 and J usage is TRBJ1-3; possibly TRBD1 for D (5 bases). The CDR3 is 14 residues long. With 7 bases removed from V and 4 bases from J, the gap between germline ends came to 14 bases. In germline, CDR1 is WSHSY, CDR2 SAAADI. In DNA form, the CDR3 reads TGCGCCAGCACCTCAGGGTCTCTCGGAAACACCATATATTTT. Its translation: CASTSGSLGNTIYF.